The 17 T cell receptor beta chains below all came from one sample that was sequenced in a study of beta chain features in type 1 diabetes. Study-level results: TCRB CDR3s were moderately but significantly shorter in Type 1 diabetes patients in all four CD4+ subsets.

No antigen is known for these receptors. Expressed TCRB transcripts were sequenced after all isolated RNA was converted to cDNA. Profiled with immunoSEQ multiplex PCR; TCRdb holds only in-frame clones, not every one. The sample contains under 250,000 clones, about 15% of which appear only once. The sample taken for sequencing was naive CD4+ T cells from blood. The source is a man aged 25-45 years with type 1 diabetes.

The J gene is TRBJ1-4, the V gene TRBV25-1, with D possibly matching TRBD1 (5 bases). V was pared by 0 bases and J by 3 bases, with 8 bases between. From germline, CDR1 is MGHDK and CDR2 SYGVNS. The CDR3 runs 15 residues. Here the CDR3 DNA reads TGTGCCAGCAGTGAATATTTAGGGGCTAATGAAAAACTGTTTTTT. Its translation: CASSEYLGANEKLFF.

This clone was counted a single time. CDR3 DNA sequence: TGTGCCAGCAGCCTCCGGGACAGGGCGACCTACGAGCAGTACTTC. Translated: CASSLRDRATYEQYF. J is TRBJ2-7 and V is TRBV11-3, with 9 bases that match TRBD1. The length of the CDR3 is 15 residues. Germline V lookup: CDR1 SGHNT, CDR2 YENEEA. The ends lost 5 bases at V and 2 bases at J; junction bases unmatched: 7.

CDR3 loop: CASSLQGTYEQYF. Here the CDR3 DNA reads TGTGCCAGCAGTTTACAGGGGACCTACGAGCAGTACTTC. V is TRBV27 and J is TRBJ2-7; a possible D gene is TRBD1 (6 bases). The ends were cut back, 2 bases at V and 2 bases at J, with 7 bases in the middle. Per the germline V gene, CDR1 is MNHEY and CDR2 is SMNVEV (reference sequence). This CDR3 region has 13 residues.

This clone was counted a few times. The chain is built from TRBV29-1 and TRBJ2-1, with 10 bases aligning to TRBD2. CDR1 and CDR2 from the germline V gene are SQVTM and ANQGSEA. There are 13 residues in the CDR3. V was clipped by 2 bases and J by 8 bases; unmatched bases: 3. CDR3 DNA sequence: TGCAGCGTTGAATCTAGCGGGAGATATGAGCAGTTCTTC. It is translated as CSVESSGRYEQFF.

The rearrangement links TRBV27 to TRBJ1-5; 7 nucleotides match TRBD1. The trim removed 5 bases at V and 4 bases at J, leaving 17 bases unmatched. There are 18 residues in the CDR3. Per germline, CDR1 MNHEY and CDR2 SMNVEV (reference sequence). The CDR3 coding sequence is TGTGCCAGCAGTATTATATCCCCCAAGGGGGCAGGGAATCAGCCCCAGCATTTT. It encodes CASSIISPKGAGNQPQHF.

V usage is TRBV5-1 and J usage is TRBJ2-5; the D is unclear. The V end was cut by 2 bases, the J end by 2 bases, with 13 bases between. The germline V gene has CDR1 SGHRS and CDR2 YFSETQ. The CDR3 length is 15 residues. This chain's CDR3 is CASSFQDTSQETQYF. The CDR3 DNA is TGCGCCAGCAGCTTTCAAGACACATCACAAGAGACCCAGTACTTC. Variable domain in full (rest from reference TRBV5-1 and TRBJ2-5): KAGVTQTPRYLIKTRGQQVTLSCSPISGHRSVSWYQQTPGQGLQFLFEYFSETQRNKGNFPGRFSGRQFSNSRSEMNVSTLELGDSALYLCASSFQDTSQETQYFGPGTRLLVL.

This clone was counted between two and nine times. The chain is built from TRBV9 and TRBJ1-1; a weak D match, TRBD1 (5 bases). V was cut by 4 bases and J by 6 bases, with 13 bases left in between. Germline assignment: CDR1 SGDLS and CDR2 YYNGEE. The CDR3 runs 13 residues. CDR3 protein: CASSPDQGAEAFF. The CDR3 DNA is TGTGCCAGCAGCCCTGACCAAGGGGCTGAAGCTTTCTTT.

This clone was observed a few times. Other DNA sequences of this sample code for an identical CDR3. This chain joins TRBV6-5 and TRBJ1-1; tentatively, D is TRBD1 (5 bases). The CDR3 covers 13 residues. The V end was cut by 2 bases, the J end by 5 bases, with 9 bases between. The germline CDR1 and CDR2 sequences are MNHEY and SVGAGI. CDR3 residues: CASSYGGNTEAFF. In DNA form, the CDR3 reads TGTGCCAGCAGTTACGGGGGGAATACTGAAGCTTTCTTT.

The chain uses TRBV30 and TRBJ1-4; 8 nucleotides match TRBD1. The germline gives CDR1 GTSNPN, CDR2 SVGIG (reference sequence). This CDR3 has 13 amino acids. Trimming took 3 bases from V and 8 from J; bases not matched to a gene: 5. This chain's CDR3 is CAWRDREGEKLFF. CDR3 in DNA: TGTGCCTGGAGGGACAGGGAAGGAGAAAAACTGTTTTTT.

This clone was picked up a small number of times. V usage is TRBV5-4 and J usage is TRBJ2-5, with a possible D match to TRBD1 (6 bases). Trimming stripped 4 bases from V and 5 bases from J, with 21 bases between. The germline V gene has CDR1 SGHNT and CDR2 YYREEE (reference sequence). The CDR3 length is 16 residues. The CDR3 DNA is TGTGCCAGCAGCCGGGGCGGGTGGCAGGGGTTGGAGACCCAGTACTTC. Its protein is CASSRGGWQGLETQYF.

This clone was counted a few times. The V call is TRBV30, the J call TRBJ2-1, with D possibly matching TRBD2 (5 bases). Germline CDR1 and CDR2: GTSNPN and SVGIG (reference sequence). Trimming removed 2 bases from V and 6 bases from J, with 17 bases in between. This CDR3 has 15 amino acids. The CDR3 protein is CAWSLRGWRSNEQFF. The CDR3 nucleotides read TGTGCCTGGAGTTTGCGCGGGTGGAGGAGCAATGAGCAGTTCTTC.

The chain couples TRBV30 to TRBJ1-1; D not certain. Germline V lookup: CDR1 GTSNPN, CDR2 SVGIG (reference sequence). This CDR3 has 11 amino acids. With 0 bases removed from V and 7 bases from J, the gap between germline ends came to 6 bases. The chain's CDR3 is CAWSVGFEAFF. The CDR3 nucleotides read TGTGCCTGGAGTGTCGGGTTTGAAGCTTTCTTT. The full variable domain, its missing parts supplied by reference TRBV30 and TRBJ1-1, is SQTIHQWPATLVQPVGSPLSLECTVEGTSNPNLYWYRQAAGRGLQLLFYSVGIGQISSEVPQNLSASRPQDRQFILSSKKLLLSDSGFYLCAWSVGFEAFFGQGTRLTVV.

This clone has just a few counts. The chain carries TRBV5-1 and TRBJ1-5; unclear D gene. Trimming removed 0 bases at V and 8 bases at J, with 12 bases between. The CDR3 loop spans 14 amino acids. Germline V gene lookup returns CDR1 SGHRS and CDR2 YFSETQ. CDR3 sequence: CASSLAGPEEPQHF. The CDR3 bases are TGCGCCAGCAGCTTGGCGGGTCCTGAGGAGCCCCAGCATTTT.

The chain has TRBV5-6 and TRBJ2-1; 7 bases line up with TRBD2. Germline lookup yields CDR1 SGHDT and CDR2 YYEEEE. The V gene end was trimmed by 2 bases and the J gene end by 6 bases; junction bases not matched to a gene: 8. This CDR3 contains 15 residues. CDR3 loop: CASSLTLAAGNEQFF. DNA for the CDR3: TGTGCCAGCAGCTTAACCCTAGCGGCAGGCAATGAGCAGTTCTTC.

This clone was counted a few times. V gene TRBV25-1 combines with J gene TRBJ2-7; 7 bases agree with TRBD2. Germline V lookup: CDR1 MGHDK, CDR2 SYGVNS. J lost 3 bases, V lost 3 bases, and 5 bases had no gene match. The CDR3 covers 14 residues. The CDR3 DNA follows: TGTGCCAGCAGTGAGCGGGGGTTCGGCTACGAGCAGTACTTC. It codes for CASSERGFGYEQYF.

The rearrangement uses TRBV18 and TRBJ2-1; D remains unclear. The germline gives CDR1 KGHSH, CDR2 LQKENI. The CDR3 length is 16 residues. The V and J ends lost 2 bases and 0 bases respectively, with 11 bases between them. The CDR3 DNA reads TGTGCCAGCTCACCAGGCGGCGGCGTCTCCTACAATGAGCAGTTCTTC. Its translation: CASSPGGGVSYNEQFF.

There are a few counts of this clone. The junction differs from germline at one of its ends, possibly a read error. J is TRBJ1-3 and V is TRBV7-2; D unclear. The germline gives CDR1 SGHTA, CDR2 FQGNSA. CDR3 length: 11 amino acids. Here the CDR3 DNA reads TGTGCCAGCAGCTCTGGACGGACCGGGGATTTT. This translates into CASSSGRTGDF. Complete variable domain (other parts from reference TRBV7-2 and TRBJ1-3): GAGVSQSPSNKVTEKGKDVELRCDPISGHTALYWYRQSLGQGLEFLIYFQGNSAPDKSGLPSDRFSAERTGGSVSTLTIQRTQQEDSAVYLCASSSGRTGDFGEGSWLTVV.